These 21 T cell receptor beta chains were sequenced from one sample in a study of T cells after yellow fever vaccination. TCRdb fed the 5' RACE reads into MiXCR, producing one record per CDR3 protein. This sample has nearly 550,000 distinct CDR3 sequences, with 15% to 20% found just once. Source: PBMCs, taken 15 days after the yellow fever booster vaccination. The receptors originated from a man aged 30 to 45 who received the YFV17D yellow fever vaccine.

This clonotype was detected only a few times. This rearrangement joins TRBV4-2 to TRBJ2-1, with 14 nucleotides matching TRBD2. Germline V gene sequence: CDR1 LGHNA, CDR2 YNFKEQ. The CDR3 runs 17 residues. V gave up 2 bases and J gave up 14 bases; unmatched junction bases: 14. The CDR3 sequence: CASSQLTGTSGRKAEFF. CDR3 DNA: TGTGCCAGCAGCCAACTAACCGGGACTAGCGGGAGAAAGGCGGAGTTCTTC.

The chain links TRBV2 to TRBJ1-5; D not resolved. Germline CDR1 SNHLY, CDR2 FYNNEI. CDR3 length: 15 amino acids. V was shortened by 4 bases and J by 2 bases, with 12 bases between the two germline ends. The CDR3 DNA is TGTGCCAGCAGTGTCGGCGCTAGGGGCAATCAGCCCCAGCATTTT. This translates into CASSVGARGNQPQHF.

This sequence joins TRBV7-2 and TRBJ2-1; D gene unclear. The germline gives CDR1 SGHTA, CDR2 FQGNSA. Trimming stripped 1 base from V and 8 bases from J, with 9 bases between. The CDR3 spans 13 residues. For the CDR3, the DNA is TGTGCCAGCAGCTTAGAAGGGTACGATGAGCAGTTCTTC. This codes for CASSLEGYDEQFF.

This sequence joins TRBV6-1 and TRBJ2-1; 10 bases align to TRBD2. The CDR3 runs 14 residues. The trim removed 5 bases at V and 7 bases at J, leaving 5 bases unmatched. Germline V lookup: CDR1 MNHNS, CDR2 SASEGT. This chain's CDR3 is CASSPGTSVNEQFF. CDR3 in DNA: TGTGCCAGCAGTCCCGGGACTAGCGTGAATGAGCAGTTCTTC.

V usage is TRBV6-1 and J usage is TRBJ2-3; TRBD2 is a possible D gene (6 bases). The CDR3 has 14 residues. From germline, CDR1 is MNHNS and CDR2 SASEGT. V was pared by 7 bases and J by 4 bases, with 15 bases between. Written as DNA, the CDR3 is TGTGCCAGCATGGCTCTCGGAGGGTCAGATACGCAGTATTTT. Protein: CASMALGGSDTQYF.

In its sample, this clonotype was seen a few times. The chain joins TRBV5-5 to TRBJ2-3, with D perhaps matching TRBD1 (5 bases). V was pared by 2 bases and J by 5 bases, with 9 bases between. This CDR3 comprises 13 residues. Germline CDR1 SGHKS, CDR2 YYEKEE (reference sequence). The CDR3 spells CASSLIRGDTQYF. The DNA of the CDR3 is TGTGCCAGCAGCTTAATAAGGGGAGATACGCAGTATTTT.

J is TRBJ2-5 and V is TRBV20-1; 9 bases map to TRBD1. V gave up 4 bases and J gave up 3 bases; unmatched junction bases: 9. This CDR3 is built from 15 residues. Germline V gene data show CDR1 as DFQATT and CDR2 as SNEGSKA (reference sequence). The CDR3 is CSATPGTGIEETQYF. The CDR3 coding sequence is TGCAGTGCTACCCCCGGGACAGGGATTGAAGAGACCCAGTACTTC.

J is TRBJ2-7 and V is TRBV20-1; 7 positions match TRBD1. Germline V gene lookup returns CDR1 DFQATT and CDR2 SNEGSKA (reference sequence). The J segment lost 2 bases and the V segment lost 6 bases, leaving 16 bases of the junction unmatched. The CDR3 sequence is 16 residues long. The CDR3 DNA is TGCAGTGCCCCAGGCCCCGTGGGGACAGCCACCTACGAGCAGTACTTC. Its translation: CSAPGPVGTATYEQYF.

This sequence joins TRBV30 and TRBJ2-3, with D possibly matching TRBD1 (5 bases). Germline lookup yields CDR1 GTSNPN and CDR2 SVGIG (reference sequence). The V end was cut by 2 bases, the J end by 2 bases, with 23 bases between. The CDR3 contains 18 residues. The CDR3 loop reads CAWSPKTSGQPSTDTQYF. CDR3 in DNA: TGTGCCTGGAGTCCCAAAACGTCAGGGCAGCCTTCCACAGATACGCAGTATTTT.

The rearrangement joins TRBV12-3 or TRBV12-4 to TRBJ1-4; D possibly corresponds to TRBD1 (5 bases). The CDR3 is made up of 14 amino acids. V was pared by 7 bases and J by 4 bases, with 13 bases between. The CDR3 loop reads CASTRTGGNEKLFF. The CDR3 DNA follows: TGTGCCAGCACCCGGACGGGGGGTAATGAAAAACTGTTTTTT.

The chain recombines TRBV5-4 with TRBJ2-7; TRBD1 matches at 8 bases. This CDR3 has 15 amino acids. Germline CDR1 reads SGHNT; CDR2 reads YYREEE (reference sequence). The junction had 7 bases not matched to a gene; V was cut back by 3 bases and J by 2 bases. CDR3 nucleotide sequence: TGTGCCAGCAGCTCGACAGGGGCGCGCCCCTACGAGCAGTACTTC. Its protein product is CASSSTGARPYEQYF.

In its sample, this clonotype was seen a few times. The chain joins TRBV27 to TRBJ1-1; 9 bases align to TRBD1. The V gene end was trimmed by 7 bases and the J gene end by 1 base; junction bases not matched to a gene: 10. Germline assignment: CDR1 MNHEY and CDR2 SMNVEV (reference sequence). This CDR3 spans 16 amino acids. CDR3 DNA sequence: TGTGCCAGCAACCATCACAGGGGGCAAGGGAACACTGAAGCTTTCTTT. Protein sequence: CASNHHRGQGNTEAFF.

This clonotype was recorded at least ten times. The gene calls are TRBV29-1 and TRBJ2-5, with 8 bases that match TRBD1. This CDR3 has 12 amino acids. Looked up from germline, CDR1 is SQVTM and CDR2 is ANQGSEA. The V segment lost 7 bases and the J segment 5 bases; nucleotides outside the gene matches: 6. CDR3 loop: CSALQGEETQYF. In nucleotides, the CDR3 is TGCAGCGCGCTACAGGGGGAGGAGACCCAGTACTTC.

The chain couples TRBV6-1 to TRBJ1-2; the D is unclear. The CDR3 runs 14 residues. Germline CDR1 reads MNHNS; CDR2 reads SASEGT. V lost 6 bases and J lost 4, with 15 bases in between. The CDR3: CASRNTLDGYGYTF. The CDR3 DNA reads as TGTGCCAGCAGAAACACCCTCGACGGCTATGGCTACACCTTC.

This clonotype was recorded a few times. This rearrangement joins TRBV13 to TRBJ2-3; D perhaps matches TRBD1 (6 bases). V lost 2 bases to trimming and J lost 2 bases, with 23 bases between them. Looked up from germline, CDR1 is PRHDT and CDR2 is FYEKMQ (reference sequence). This CDR3 is 19 amino acids long. In DNA form, the CDR3 reads TGTGCCAGCAGCTTAAACACAGGGCCGTCCCCCGGATACACAGATACGCAGTATTTT. This gives the protein CASSLNTGPSPGYTDTQYF.

The chain recombines TRBV5-1 with TRBJ2-3; no clear D gene. The CDR3 covers 14 residues. Germline V CDR1 and CDR2: SGHRS, YFSETQ. The V gene lost 0 bases and the J gene lost 2 bases, with 7 bases spanning the gap. In nucleotides, the CDR3 is TGCGCCAGCAGCTTGGATCCAGCCACAGATACGCAGTATTTT. Its translation: CASSLDPATDTQYF.

The V call is TRBV4-3, the J call TRBJ2-7; D assignment may be TRBD1 or TRBD2 (7 bases each). Trimming removed 0 bases from V and 0 bases from J, with 21 bases in between. The CDR3 runs to 19 residues. Looked up from germline, CDR1 is LGHNA and CDR2 is YSLEER. The CDR3 DNA is TGCGCCAGCAGCCAAGAATGGGGGGGCCACAGGGGCGGCTCCTACGAGCAGTACTTC. Its translation: CASSQEWGGHRGGSYEQYF.

This clonotype was observed a handful of times. The J gene is TRBJ2-3, the V gene TRBV7-8; TRBD2 agrees at 9 bases. The CDR3 extends over 18 amino acids. Germline-derived CDR1 and CDR2 are SGHVS and FQNEAQ. J was trimmed by 5 bases and V by 4 bases; bases with no gene match: 16. The chain's CDR3 is CASSSIGTSWTREDTQYF. The CDR3 DNA follows: TGTGCCAGCAGCTCCATAGGGACTAGCTGGACCCGCGAAGATACGCAGTATTTT.

The chain has TRBV7-2 and TRBJ2-5; tentatively, D is TRBD2 (5 bases). The CDR3 is 14 residues long. Deletions cut 8 bases from V and 2 bases from J, with 15 bases between. CDR1 and CDR2 from the germline V gene are SGHTA and FQGNSA. The CDR3 protein is CASRRSGLQETQYF. DNA for the CDR3: TGTGCCAGCCGGAGGAGCGGACTTCAAGAGACCCAGTACTTC.

This clonotype has only a few counts. The V gene is TRBV2, the J gene TRBJ1-1, with unresolved D. Germline V gene sequence: CDR1 SNHLY, CDR2 FYNNEI. Trimming took 6 bases from V and 7 from J, leaving 6 bases between them. The CDR3 sequence is 10 residues long. The CDR3 region is CASRGLEAFF. CDR3 coding DNA: TGTGCCAGCAGAGGACTTGAAGCTTTCTTT. Combining the CDR3 with reference TRBV2 and TRBJ1-1 gives the whole variable domain EPEVTQTPSHQVTQMGQEVILRCVPISNHLYFYWYRQILGQKVEFLVSFYNNEISEKSEIFDDQFSVERPDGSNFTLKIRSTKLEDSAMYFCASRGLEAFFGQGTRLTVV.

This sequence joins TRBV28 and TRBJ1-2; D is unresolved. Per germline, CDR1 MDHEN and CDR2 SYDVKM. This CDR3 spans 13 amino acids. The V end lost 7 bases, the J end lost 7 bases, and 16 bases lay between the germline ends. The CDR3 bases are TGTGCCAGCACTCGCGACCCGATACGTGGCTACACCTTC. Translated, it gives CASTRDPIRGYTF.